The 16 T cell receptor beta chains below all came from one sample that was sequenced in a study of human T cells and chemical hapten exposure. TCRdb used MiXCR to reprocess the RACE reads, holding one entry per CDR3 protein. This sample has fewer than 60,000 distinct CDR3 sequences; less than 9.5% occur once, and the top ten carry 4.5%. Described time point: patch test 1, 2 weeks after DPC sensitization. As to treatment: therapeutic diphenylcyclopropenone sensitization with weekly scalp DPC. The sample here was whole blood, taken in connection with sensitization to the hapten diphenylcyclopropenone (DPC). These TCRs come from a woman aged 45-65 years with alopecia areata. Some clones in this sample may be carry-over from other donors' samples.

This clonotype was detected ten times or more. This chain links TRBV6-5 with TRBJ2-1; D may be TRBD2 (6 bases). Per the germline V gene, CDR1 is MNHEY and CDR2 is SVGAGI. This CDR3 is 15 amino acids long. The ends were cut back, 0 bases at V and 5 bases at J, with 11 bases in the middle. Written as DNA, the CDR3 is TGTGCCAGCAGTTACTCTGGGGGAGGCCACAATGAGCAGTTCTTC. Protein: CASSYSGGGHNEQFF.

This clonotype was recorded at least ten times. The chain links TRBV7-6 to TRBJ2-6; no reliable D call. The V gene lost 5 bases and the J gene lost 3 bases, with 11 bases spanning the gap. CDR1 is SGHVS and CDR2 is FNYEAQ in the germline V gene. The CDR3 is made up of 15 amino acids. CDR3: CASSKKGGGANVLTF. In DNA form, the CDR3 reads TGTGCCAGCAGCAAGAAGGGCGGTGGGGCCAACGTCCTGACTTTC.

This clonotype is labeled medium-sized. At one boundary the junction diverges from the germline segment, which might be a read error. The chain employs TRBV7-9 and TRBJ1-2; a possible D gene is TRBD1 (6 bases). The CDR3 is 13 amino acids. Germline CDR1 reads SEHNR; CDR2 reads FQNEAQ (reference sequence). CDR3 in amino acids: CASSLVPEPTGTF. Written as DNA, the CDR3 is TGTGCCAGCAGCTTAGTTCCTGAGCCGACAGGCACTTTC.

There are many counts of this clonotype. CDR3 amino acids: CSVAPGDTEAFF. CDR3 in DNA: TGCAGCGTTGCTCCAGGGGATACTGAAGCTTTCTTT. The rearrangement uses TRBV29-1 and TRBJ1-1; perhaps TRBD1 as D (6 bases). Germline V gives CDR1 SQVTM, CDR2 ANQGSEA. CDR3 length: 12 amino acids. V was pared by 4 bases and J by 5 bases, with 11 bases between.

Of note for this clonotype: A much larger clone sits a single nucleotide away, making a read error possible. V and J are TRBV28 and TRBJ1-5, with no clear D. Germline CDR1 reads MDHEN; CDR2 reads SYDVKM. Between the trimmed V and J ends, which lost 6 bases and 2 bases, there was a span of 8 bases. CDR3 size: 13 residues. This CDR3 is CASRSPRNQPQHF. CDR3 DNA sequence: TGTGCCAGCAGATCACCCCGCAATCAGCCCCAGCATTTT.

This clonotype was picked up many times. This chain links TRBV11-2 with TRBJ2-1, with 10 bases matching TRBD2. The V gene's germline CDR1 is SGHAT and CDR2 FQNNGV. The trim removed 2 bases at V and 6 bases at J, leaving 10 bases unmatched. The CDR3 has 17 residues. CDR3 residues: CASSLWSSGSRGNEQFF. Here the CDR3 DNA reads TGTGCCAGCAGCTTATGGTCTAGCGGGAGTAGGGGCAATGAGCAGTTCTTC.

The chain has TRBV7-2 and TRBJ2-5, with a possible D match to TRBD2 (5 bases). The germline gives CDR1 SGHTA, CDR2 FQGNSA. The CDR3 has 17 residues. Trimming took 2 bases from V and 4 from J, leaving 20 bases between them. The CDR3: CASSLSFRELRLETQYF. The DNA for the CDR3 is TGTGCCAGCAGCTTATCGTTCCGGGAATTGAGGTTAGAGACCCAGTACTTC.

The table lists this clonotype with many counts. DNA of the CDR3: TGCGCCAGCAGTGAGTCCAACAGGGTGGCTTTCTTT. This gives the protein CASSESNRVAFF. This chain links TRBV10-1 with TRBJ1-1, with TRBD1 as a possible D gene (6 bases). CDR3 length equals 12 residues. Germline V gene data show CDR1 as WNHNN and CDR2 as SYGVQD (reference sequence). Trimming took off 0 bases at V and 11 bases at J, with 10 bases between the two ends.

V and J are TRBV30 and TRBJ1-3, with TRBD1 matching 9 bases. The V gene's germline CDR1 is GTSNPN and CDR2 SVGIG (reference sequence). J gave up 9 bases and V 3 bases, and 6 bases lay outside the gene matches. CDR3 length: 13 amino acids. CDR3 protein: CAWSGGQGITIYF. CDR3 nucleotides: TGTGCCTGGAGCGGAGGACAGGGGATCACCATATATTTT.

V is TRBV15 and J is TRBJ2-1, with D perhaps matching TRBD1 or TRBD2 (6 bases each). Deletions cut 0 bases from V and 9 bases from J, with 12 bases between. Germline V gives CDR1 LNHNV, CDR2 YYDKDF (reference sequence). This CDR3 is built from 14 residues. CDR3 in DNA: TGTGCCACCAGCAGAGATATCAGGGGAGGTGAGCAGTTCTTC. This codes for CATSRDIRGGEQFF.

This clonotype was counted many times. This chain joins TRBV7-2 and TRBJ2-1, with 8 nucleotides matching TRBD2. This CDR3 region has 14 residues. V trimming: 6 bases; J trimming: 4 bases; junction bases outside the gene matches: 5. Germline assignment: CDR1 SGHTA and CDR2 FQGNSA. Here the CDR3 reads CASRSGTSYNEQFF. The CDR3 DNA reads as TGTGCCAGCAGGTCCGGGACTAGTTACAATGAGCAGTTCTTC.

There are many counts of this clonotype. The V call is TRBV28, the J call TRBJ1-1, with a tentative D call TRBD1 (6 bases). The germline CDR1 and CDR2 sequences are MDHEN and SYDVKM. The CDR3 spans 14 residues. Trimming pared 9 bases from V and 4 bases from J, leaving 18 bases between. CDR3 in amino acids: CASEGGALGTEAFF. The CDR3 bases are TGTGCCAGTGAAGGGGGGGCTCTGGGCACTGAAGCTTTCTTT. Full variable domain (missing parts from reference TRBV28 and TRBJ1-1): DVKVTQSSRYLVKRTGEKVFLECVQDMDHENMFWYRQDPGLGLRLIYFSYDVKMKEKGDIPEGYSVSREKKERFSLILESASTNQTSMYLCASEGGALGTEAFFGQGTRLTVV.

In this sample, this clonotype turned up a few times. The rearrangement uses TRBV21-1 and TRBJ2-7; the D call in the table, TRBD2, was not verified against the DNA. TRBV21-1 is a documented pseudogene. The CDR3 sequence is 18 residues long. The CDR3 protein is CASLMVMGPAGKTYEQYF. The CDR3 region has the DNA TGTGCCAGCTTGATGGTGATGGGCCCGGCGGGTAAAACCTACGAGCAGTACTTC.

This clonotype came up many times. The J gene is TRBJ2-3, the V gene TRBV29-1; D not certain. V lost 5 bases to trimming and J lost 3 bases, with 12 bases between them. The CDR3 runs 13 residues. Germline assignment: CDR1 SQVTM and CDR2 ANQGSEA. The CDR3 nucleotides read TGCAGCGTTCTAGGGAAAAAAACAGATACGCAGTATTTT. It encodes CSVLGKKTDTQYF.

The table lists this clonotype with many counts. The genes are TRBV3-1 and TRBJ2-5, with 11 bases fitting TRBD2. In germline, CDR1 is LGHDT, CDR2 YNNKEL (reference sequence). There are 19 residues in the CDR3. Unmatched junction bases numbered 9, after V lost 0 bases and J lost 0 bases. The CDR3 loop reads CASSQELVGSGRDQETQYF. CDR3 DNA: TGTGCCAGCAGCCAAGAATTGGTCGGTAGCGGGAGGGACCAAGAGACCCAGTACTTC.

In this sample, this clonotype turned up a few times. This chain links TRBV4-3 with TRBJ2-2; 7 bases are shared with TRBD1. The V and J ends lost 3 bases and 0 bases, in that order; junction bases with no gene match: 1. The germline gives CDR1 LGHNA, CDR2 YSLEER. This CDR3 has 15 residues. The CDR3 is CASSQGQSNTGELFF. The CDR3 coding sequence is TGCGCCAGCAGCCAGGGACAGTCGAACACCGGGGAGCTGTTTTTT.